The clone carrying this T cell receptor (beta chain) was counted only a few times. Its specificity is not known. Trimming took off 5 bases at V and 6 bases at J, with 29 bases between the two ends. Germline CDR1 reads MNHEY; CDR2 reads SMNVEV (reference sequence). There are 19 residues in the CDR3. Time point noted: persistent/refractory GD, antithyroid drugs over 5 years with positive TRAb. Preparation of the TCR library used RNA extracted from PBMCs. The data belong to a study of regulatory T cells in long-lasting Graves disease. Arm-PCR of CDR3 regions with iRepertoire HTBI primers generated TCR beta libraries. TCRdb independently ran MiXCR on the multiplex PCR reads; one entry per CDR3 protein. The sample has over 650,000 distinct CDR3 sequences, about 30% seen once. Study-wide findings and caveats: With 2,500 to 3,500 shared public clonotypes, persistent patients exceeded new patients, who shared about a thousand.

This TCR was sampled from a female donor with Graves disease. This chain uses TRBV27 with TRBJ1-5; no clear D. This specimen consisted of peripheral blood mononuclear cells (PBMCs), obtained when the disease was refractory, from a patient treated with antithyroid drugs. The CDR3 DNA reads TGTGCCAGCAGTCAACACTCCCCGGTAGGGTCCTACTGGGGTCAGCCCCAGCATTTT. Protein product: CASSQHSPVGSYWGQPQHF.